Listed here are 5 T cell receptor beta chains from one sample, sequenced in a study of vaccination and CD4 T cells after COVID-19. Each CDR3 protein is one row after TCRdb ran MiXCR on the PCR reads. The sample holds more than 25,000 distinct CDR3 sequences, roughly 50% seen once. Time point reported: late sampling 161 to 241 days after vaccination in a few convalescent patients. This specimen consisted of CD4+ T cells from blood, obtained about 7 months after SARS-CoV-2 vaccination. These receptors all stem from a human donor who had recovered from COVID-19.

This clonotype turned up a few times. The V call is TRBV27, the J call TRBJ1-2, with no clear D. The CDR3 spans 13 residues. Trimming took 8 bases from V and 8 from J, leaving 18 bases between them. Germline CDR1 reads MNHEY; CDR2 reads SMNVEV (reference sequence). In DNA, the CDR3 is TGTGCCAGCGGACCCTCGGATGGAACGGGCTACACCTTC. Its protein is CASGPSDGTGYTF.

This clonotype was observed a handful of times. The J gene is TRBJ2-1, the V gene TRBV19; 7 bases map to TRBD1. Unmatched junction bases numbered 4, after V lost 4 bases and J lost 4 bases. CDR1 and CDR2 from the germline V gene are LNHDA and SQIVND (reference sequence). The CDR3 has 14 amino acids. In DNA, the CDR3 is TGTGCCAGTAGTAGAGACAGGGAGTACAATGAGCAGTTCTTC. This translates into CASSRDREYNEQFF.

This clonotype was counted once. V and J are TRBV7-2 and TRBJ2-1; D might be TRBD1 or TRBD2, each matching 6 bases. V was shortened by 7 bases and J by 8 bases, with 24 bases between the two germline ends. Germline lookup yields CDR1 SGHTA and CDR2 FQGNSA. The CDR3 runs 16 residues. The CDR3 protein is CASKLTGAGSWYEQFF. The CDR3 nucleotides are TGTGCCAGCAAACTTACGGGGGCAGGTTCGTGGTATGAGCAGTTCTTC.

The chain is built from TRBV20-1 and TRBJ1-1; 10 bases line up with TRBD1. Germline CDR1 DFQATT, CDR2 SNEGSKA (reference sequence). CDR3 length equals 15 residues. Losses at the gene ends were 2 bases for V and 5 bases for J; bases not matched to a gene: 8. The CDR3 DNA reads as TGCAGTGCTAGACAAGGGACAGGGGTAGGGACTGAAGCTTTCTTT. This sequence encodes CSARQGTGVGTEAFF.

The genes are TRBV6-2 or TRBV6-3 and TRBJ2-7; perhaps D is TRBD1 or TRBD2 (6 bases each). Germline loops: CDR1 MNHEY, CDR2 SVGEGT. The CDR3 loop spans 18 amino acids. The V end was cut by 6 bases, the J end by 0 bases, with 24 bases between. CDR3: CASSDPSRGRVSSYEQYF. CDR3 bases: TGTGCCAGCAGCGATCCAAGCCGGGGGCGGGTGAGCTCCTACGAGCAGTACTTC.